This is a list of T cell receptor beta chains from one sample in a study of blood T cell repertoires in COVID-19. TCRdb keeps only in-frame clones here, not all; method: immunoSEQ multiplex PCR. The profile shows around 88,000 clones, roughly 80% of them singletons. The sample taken for sequencing was peripheral blood. The receptors originated from a man in his 60s with acute or convalescent COVID-19. The CDR3 runs from the conserved cysteine through the conserved F or W. D genes are given only for firm matches. Expanded clones get a size class; other rows say once, few or many, or leave the size out.

D	size	J	V	DNA	CDR3
-	-	TRBJ1-2	TRBV29-1	TGCAGCGTTTTGACAGACTACTATGGCTACACCTTC	CSVLTDYYGYTF
TRBD1	-	TRBJ2-5	TRBV6-5	TGTGCCAGCAGTTACTCGACAGGGTCTTTGGAGACCCAGTACTTC	CASSYSTGSLETQYF
-	-	TRBJ2-5	TRBV5-5	TGTGCCAGCAGTCTAGAGACCCAGTACTTC	CASSLETQYF
TRBD2	once	TRBJ2-1	TRBV5-4	TGTGCCAGCAGCTTGATAACTAGCGGGTACAATGAGCAGTTCTTC	CASSLITSGYNEQFF
-	once	TRBJ1-5	TRBV28	TGTGCCAGCAGTTTTCTTGGGGCGCGGAATCAGCCCCAGCATTTT	CASSFLGARNQPQHF
TRBD2	-	TRBJ2-7	TRBV27	TGTGCCAGCAGTTTCTTGCCGGGACTAGCGGGATTTTACGAGCAGTACTTC	CASSFLPGLAGFYEQYF
TRBD2	-	TRBJ2-5	TRBV7-6	TGTGCCAGCAGCCGACTCGCGACTAGCGGGGGGGAAGAGACCCAGTACTTC	CASSRLATSGGEETQYF
-	-	TRBJ1-5	TRBV30	TGTGCCTGGAGTGTACCGACACGTTATCAGCCCCAGCATTTT	CAWSVPTRYQPQHF
-	-	TRBJ1-5	TRBV18	TGTGCCAGCTCACCAAGGGGTGGGGGCAATCAGCCCCAGCATTTT	CASSPRGGGNQPQHF
-	-	TRBJ2-1	TRBV6-2/TRBV6-3	TGTGCCAGCAGTTCCGCGGACAGAAGCTCCTACAATGAGCAGTTCTTC	CASSSADRSSYNEQFF
TRBD1	-	TRBJ1-1	TRBV27	TGTGCCAGCAGTACGACAGGGGGAGTGAACACTGAAGCTTTCTTT	CASSTTGGVNTEAFF
-	-	TRBJ1-3	TRBV18	TGTGCCAGCTCATCTACAGGAGACTCTGGAAACACCATATATTTT	CASSSTGDSGNTIYF
-	-	TRBJ1-2	TRBV29-1	TGCAGCGTTGAGTGGGGGGGACCCAGCTATGGCTACACCTTC	CSVEWGGPSYGYTF
-	-	TRBJ2-1	TRBV4-3	TGCGCCAGCAGCCACCTGCGGGAACTGAGCTCCTACAATGAGCAGTTCTTC	CASSHLRELSSYNEQFF
-	once	TRBJ1-5	TRBV4-3	TGCGCCAGCAGCCAAGAGAGGGATCAGCCCCAGCATTTT	CASSQERDQPQHF
-	-	TRBJ2-7	TRBV7-2	TGTGCCAGCAGAGAAGCCGCCTACGAGCAGTACTTC	CASREAAYEQYF
-	few	TRBJ2-1	TRBV10-3	TGTGCCATCAGTACTGCTAATGAGCAGTTCTTC	CAISTANEQFF
-	-	TRBJ2-7	TRBV20-1	TGCAGTGCTAGTTTCCCTGGGGGGTCCTACGAGCAGTACTTC	CSASFPGGSYEQYF
TRBD2	-	TRBJ2-1	TRBV27	TGTGCCAGCAGTTTCTCCAGGAGCGGGACTAGCGGGAGGTACAATGAGCAGTTCTTC	CASSFSRSGTSGRYNEQFF
-	-	TRBJ1-1	TRBV7-8	TGTGCCAGCAGCCTGGGACTGACCAACACTGAAGCTTTCTTT	CASSLGLTNTEAFF
-	-	TRBJ1-1	TRBV19	TGTGCCAGTAGTCTGTCGGGGGGGTTGAACACTGAAGCTTTCTTT	CASSLSGGLNTEAFF
TRBD2	-	TRBJ2-1	TRBV2	TGTGCCAGCAGTGAGCGGGCTAGCGGGATCTACAATGAGCAGTTCTTC	CASSERASGIYNEQFF
-	-	TRBJ1-6	TRBV2	TGTGCCAGCGGCACCGCGACAGGTCTCTCCTCACCCCTCCACTTT	CASGTATGLSSPLHF
TRBD1	-	TRBJ1-1	TRBV7-4	TGTGCCAGCAGCCTACCATCGGGACAGGTAAACACTGAAGCTTTCTTT	CASSLPSGQVNTEAFF
-	once	TRBJ2-7	TRBV6-5	TGTGCCAGCAGTCCCGCAGGGGTAGTAGGGAACGAGCAGTACTTC	CASSPAGVVGNEQYF
-	once	TRBJ2-1	TRBV7-3	TGTGCCAGCAGCCCCCTAGGAGCCGATGAGCAGTTCTTC	CASSPLGADEQFF
-	-	TRBJ1-6	TRBV6-2/TRBV6-3	TGTGCCAGCAGTTACCCACGATCGATTGTGGGAGGGGACCCCTATAATTCACCCCTCCACTTT	CASSYPRSIVGGDPYNSPLHF
TRBD2	-	TRBJ2-2	TRBV28	TGTGCCAGCAGTTTCCCGGGAGGCAGCGGGGAGCTGTTTTTT	CASSFPGGSGELFF
-	-	TRBJ2-1	TRBV5-8	TGTGCCAGCAGGCACGGGGGAAGCAATGAGCAGTTCTTC	CASRHGGSNEQFF
TRBD1	-	TRBJ2-7	TRBV19	TGTGCCAGTAGTATCTGGACAGGGGGCGGGTCGGTTGAGCAGTACTTC	CASSIWTGGGSVEQYF
TRBD1	-	TRBJ2-3	TRBV27	TGTGCCAGCAGCCTCAAGGGGACAGGGAATACAGATACGCAGTATTTT	CASSLKGTGNTDTQYF
-	-	TRBJ2-2	TRBV21-1	TGTGCCAGCAGCTCCTCTATAAAGAGGGTTAACACCGGGGAGCTGTTTTTT	CASSSSIKRVNTGELFF
-	-	TRBJ2-7	TRBV21-1	TGTGCCAGCAGCCCCACAACAGGGGGCTCGAACGAGCAGTACTTC	CASSPTTGGSNEQYF
TRBD1	-	TRBJ1-6	TRBV18	TGTGCCAGCTCACTACAACAGGGGTGGAATTCACCCCTCCACTTT	CASSLQQGWNSPLHF
-	-	TRBJ1-2	TRBV6-5	TGTGCCAGCAGTTACGACAGAGGACAGTACTATGGCTACACCTTC	CASSYDRGQYYGYTF
-	few	TRBJ2-7	TRBV3-1/TRBV3-2	TGTGCCAGCAGCCAAGGTCTGGACAGAGTTTACGAGCAGTACTTC	CASSQGLDRVYEQYF
-	-	TRBJ2-2	TRBV7-3	TGTGCCAGCAGCTTATCGGGATTCGGGGAGCTGTTTTTT	CASSLSGFGELFF
TRBD2	few	TRBJ2-1	TRBV19	TGTGCCAGTAGTGTCCCCGGAGCGGGGGCGATGAACAATGAGCAGTTCTTC	CASSVPGAGAMNNEQFF
-	once	TRBJ2-5	TRBV18	TGTGCCAGCTCAGGGGCGTCGGAGGGAGAGACCCAGTACTTC	CASSGASEGETQYF
-	-	TRBJ1-1	TRBV3-1/TRBV3-2	TGTGCCAGCAGCCAAGTCTCAGGCCGTGAAGCTTTCTTT	CASSQVSGREAFF
-	once	TRBJ2-7	TRBV29-1	TGCAGCGTGGGACATAGTTACGAGCAGTACTTC	CSVGHSYEQYF
-	few	TRBJ2-7	TRBV7-9	TGTGCCAGCACGGGAGGGGGGACAGGGAGACCCTACGAGCAGTACTTC	CASTGGGTGRPYEQYF
-	-	TRBJ2-3	TRBV15	TGTGCCACCAGAATGGAGTCTAGCACAGATACGCAGTATTTT	CATRMESSTDTQYF
-	-	TRBJ1-5	TRBV19	TGTGCCAGTAGTAGAGACGGACTTAGCAATCAGCCCCAGCATTTT	CASSRDGLSNQPQHF
TRBD1	-	TRBJ1-2	TRBV30	TGTGCCTGGAGGATACAGGGGGCTCATGGCTACACCTTC	CAWRIQGAHGYTF
TRBD1	-	TRBJ1-5	TRBV5-6	TGTGCCAGCAGCTTTTACAGGGGCGGGGAGCCCCAGCATTTT	CASSFYRGGEPQHF
-	-	TRBJ1-3	TRBV2	TGTGCCAGCAGTGAAGGTGGTGAGGGTTCCGGAAACACCATATATTTT	CASSEGGEGSGNTIYF
TRBD1	-	TRBJ1-1	TRBV5-1	TGCGCCAGCAGCTTGATCGGCCAGGGGGTTAACACTGAAGCTTTCTTT	CASSLIGQGVNTEAFF
TRBD1	-	TRBJ1-4	TRBV7-2	TGTGCCAGCAGCTCCCAGGGGGCTCATGCTAATGAAAAACTGTTTTTT	CASSSQGAHANEKLFF
-	-	TRBJ1-1	TRBV19	TGTGCCAGCCTCAGCCAGGGTGCGGCCACTGAAGCTTTCTTT	CASLSQGAATEAFF
TRBD2	-	TRBJ2-1	TRBV27	TGTGCCAGCAGTAAGCGGGGGGACCTCAATGAGCAGTTCTTC	CASSKRGDLNEQFF
-	-	TRBJ1-4	TRBV2	TGTGCCAGCACCGTGGCAGGGTGGAATGAAAAACTGTTTTTT	CASTVAGWNEKLFF
TRBD1	few	TRBJ1-3	TRBV5-1	TGCGCCAGCAGCTTCGAAGCGACAGGGCATTCTGGAAACACCATATATTTT	CASSFEATGHSGNTIYF
-	-	TRBJ2-7	TRBV6-2/TRBV6-3	TGTGCCAGCAGTTACGATTTGGAGTACGAGCAGTACTTC	CASSYDLEYEQYF
-	-	TRBJ1-2	TRBV24-1	TGTGCCACCAGGGATACAGGGAACTATGGCTACACCTTC	CATRDTGNYGYTF
TRBD2	-	TRBJ2-5	TRBV23-1	TGCGCCAGCAGTCTCCCCCGGGACTACCTAACTACCCAGTACTTC	CASSLPRDYLTTQYF